This TCR beta chain stems from a study of monozygotic twins with inflammatory bowel disease. TCRdb reanalyzed the 5' RACE reads and collapses them to one entry per CDR3 protein, without DNA. This sample's table has about 380,000 distinct CDR3 sequences. Looked up from germline, CDR1 is SGDLS and CDR2 is YYNGEE. The CDR3 is 16 residues long. The source material was blood. This receptor was identified in a human donor with ulcerative colitis or Crohn's disease, or a healthy co-twin of an affected twin (not recorded which). The J gene is TRBJ2-6, the V gene TRBV9. This CDR3 reads CASSVYRAAGANVLTF.